This TCR beta chain was observed in a study of T cells in Graves' hyperthyroidism and ophthalmopathy. General study points: It was a median about 6.5 months before onset that the model predicted ophthalmopathy.

Germline-derived CDR1 and CDR2 are SQVTM and ANQGSEA. The CDR3 has 12 amino acids, counting both end residues. The authors deemed Graves' hyperthyroidism stable absent ophthalmopathy progression within 18 months. Exclusion of patients followed from uncontrolled infection, other autoimmune disease, pregnancy or lactation. Diagnoses rested on clinical symptoms, serum thyroxine and TRAb, thyroid ultrasound and orbital computed tomography. This clonotype was seen only a few times. Its target is not known. Likely a read error: the CDR3 ends without its conserved phenylalanine or tryptophan. The DNA is left out, because the CDR3 cannot be placed on it with certainty; the CDR3 is given as TCRdb lists it. RNA transcripts gave rise to amplified TCR beta CDR3 regions. The HTBI set primed first-round TCR CDR3 RT-PCR. TCRdb re-called the multiplex PCR reads through MiXCR, storing one row per CDR3 protein. The table lists 600,000 or so distinct CDR3 sequences, 46% of them singletons.

This receptor was identified in a woman between 18 and 29 years old with Graves' hyperthyroidism. The chain employs TRBV29-1 and TRBJ2-5; the table names TRBD1, a call not compared with the DNA. The sample consisted of peripheral blood or thyroid tissue (not recorded which). CDR3 in amino acids: CSVETGGYTFGS.